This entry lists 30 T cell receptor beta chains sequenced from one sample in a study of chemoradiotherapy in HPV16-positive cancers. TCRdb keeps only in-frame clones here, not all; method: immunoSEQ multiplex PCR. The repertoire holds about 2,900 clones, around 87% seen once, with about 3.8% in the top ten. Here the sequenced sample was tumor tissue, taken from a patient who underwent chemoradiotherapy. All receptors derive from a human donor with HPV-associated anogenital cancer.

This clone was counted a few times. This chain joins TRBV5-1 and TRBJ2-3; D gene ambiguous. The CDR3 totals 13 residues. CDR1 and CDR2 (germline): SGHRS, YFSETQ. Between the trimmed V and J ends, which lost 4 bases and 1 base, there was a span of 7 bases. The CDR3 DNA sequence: TGCGCCAGCAGCAGGGATGGCACAGATACGCAGTATTTT. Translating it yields CASSRDGTDTQYF.

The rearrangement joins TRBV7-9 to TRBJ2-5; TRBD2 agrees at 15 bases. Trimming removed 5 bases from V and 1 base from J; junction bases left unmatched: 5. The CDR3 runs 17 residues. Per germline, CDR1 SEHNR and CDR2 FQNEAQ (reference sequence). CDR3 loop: CASSRTSGGAGQETQYF. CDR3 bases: TGTGCCAGCAGCAGGACTAGCGGGGGGGCGGGCCAAGAGACCCAGTACTTC.

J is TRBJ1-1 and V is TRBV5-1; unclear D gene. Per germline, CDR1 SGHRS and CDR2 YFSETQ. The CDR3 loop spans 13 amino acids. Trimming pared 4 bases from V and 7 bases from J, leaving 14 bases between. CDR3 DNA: TGCGCCAGCAGCCGATGGGAGGATGGTGAAGCTTTCTTT. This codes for CASSRWEDGEAFF.

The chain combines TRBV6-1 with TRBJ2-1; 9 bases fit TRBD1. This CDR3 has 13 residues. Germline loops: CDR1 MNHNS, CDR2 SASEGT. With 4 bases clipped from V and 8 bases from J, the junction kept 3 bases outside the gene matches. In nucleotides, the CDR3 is TGTGCCAGCAGTGGACAGGGGGGTCATGAGCAGTTCTTC. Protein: CASSGQGGHEQFF.

CDR3 amino acids: CASSVTGGNTEAFF. In nucleotides, the CDR3 is TGTGCCAGCAGCGTGACAGGGGGGAACACTGAAGCTTTCTTT. V usage is TRBV7-3 and J usage is TRBJ1-1; 9 nucleotides align to TRBD1. The V segment lost 5 bases and the J segment 1 base; nucleotides outside the gene matches: 2. The CDR3 runs 14 residues. Germline V gives CDR1 SGHTA, CDR2 FQGTGA.

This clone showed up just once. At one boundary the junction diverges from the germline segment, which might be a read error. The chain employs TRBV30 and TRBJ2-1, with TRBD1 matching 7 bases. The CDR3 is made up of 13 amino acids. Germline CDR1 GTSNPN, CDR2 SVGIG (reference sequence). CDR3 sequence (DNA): TGTGCCTGGAGTGTAAACCCCGACAGGGCCAGGCTCTTC. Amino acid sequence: CAWSVNPDRARLF.

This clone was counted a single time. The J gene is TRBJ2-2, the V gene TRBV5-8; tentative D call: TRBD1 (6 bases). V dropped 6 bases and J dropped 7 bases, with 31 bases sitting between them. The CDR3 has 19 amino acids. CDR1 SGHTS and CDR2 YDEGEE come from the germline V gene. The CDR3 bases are TGTGCCAGCATTAAAGGGGGAAGAACCCGAGCGGTGGGCCACGGGGAGCTGTTTTTT. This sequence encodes CASIKGGRTRAVGHGELFF. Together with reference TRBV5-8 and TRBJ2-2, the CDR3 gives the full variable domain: EAGVTQSPTHLIKTRGQQATLRCSPISGHTSVYWYQQALGLGLQFLLWYDEGEERNRGNFPPRFSGRQFPNYSSELNVNALELEDSALYLCASIKGGRTRAVGHGELFFGEGSRLTVL.

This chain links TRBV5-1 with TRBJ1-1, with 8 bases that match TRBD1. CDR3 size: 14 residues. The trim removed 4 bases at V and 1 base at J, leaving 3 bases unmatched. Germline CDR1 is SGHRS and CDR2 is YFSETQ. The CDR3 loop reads CASSKGTGNTEAFF. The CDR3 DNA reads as TGCGCCAGCAGCAAAGGGACAGGGAACACTGAAGCTTTCTTT.

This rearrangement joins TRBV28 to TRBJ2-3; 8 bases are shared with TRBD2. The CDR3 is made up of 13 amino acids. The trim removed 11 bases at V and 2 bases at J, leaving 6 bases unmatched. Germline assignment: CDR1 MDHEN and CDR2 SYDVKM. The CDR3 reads CAGAGDPTDTQYF. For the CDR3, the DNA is TGTGCCGGAGCGGGGGACCCCACAGATACGCAGTATTTT.

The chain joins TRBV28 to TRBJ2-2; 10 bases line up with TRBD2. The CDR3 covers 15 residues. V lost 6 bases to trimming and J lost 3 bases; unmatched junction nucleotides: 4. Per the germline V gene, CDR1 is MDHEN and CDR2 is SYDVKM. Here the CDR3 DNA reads TGTGCCAGCAGCGCCGGGACTAGCGACACCGGGGAGCTGTTTTTT. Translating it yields CASSAGTSDTGELFF.

In DNA, the CDR3 is TGTGCCAGCAGTGAGGAGGGGGTGGTGACCCAGTACTTC. Its translation is CASSEEGVVTQYF. The chain employs TRBV2 and TRBJ2-5, with D possibly called TRBD1 or TRBD2 (6 bases each). This CDR3 region has 13 residues. Germline CDR1 and CDR2: SNHLY and FYNNEI. The germline V and J ends were trimmed by 3 bases and 7 bases, with 12 bases remaining between them.

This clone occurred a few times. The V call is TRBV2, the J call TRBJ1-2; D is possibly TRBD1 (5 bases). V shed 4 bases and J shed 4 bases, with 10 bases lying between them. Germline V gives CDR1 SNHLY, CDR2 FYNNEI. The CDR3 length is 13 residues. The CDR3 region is CASSVGEGYGYTF. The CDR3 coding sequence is TGTGCCAGCAGTGTAGGGGAGGGCTATGGCTACACCTTC.

DNA of the CDR3: TGTGCCAGTAGGGTAACAGGGCTGAATCAGCCCCAGCATTTT. This codes for CASRVTGLNQPQHF. The genes are TRBV19 and TRBJ1-5; the D gene is possibly TRBD1 (6 bases). The CDR3 has 14 amino acids. The ends were cut back, 6 bases at V and 4 bases at J, with 13 bases in the middle. In germline, CDR1 is LNHDA, CDR2 SQIVND (reference sequence).

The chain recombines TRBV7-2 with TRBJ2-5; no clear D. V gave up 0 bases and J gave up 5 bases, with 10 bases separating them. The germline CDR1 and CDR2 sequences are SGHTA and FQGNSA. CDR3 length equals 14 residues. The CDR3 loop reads CASSLATLTETQYF. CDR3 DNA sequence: TGTGCCAGCAGCTTAGCTACCTTAACCGAGACCCAGTACTTC. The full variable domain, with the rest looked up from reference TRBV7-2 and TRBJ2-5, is GAGVSQSPSNKVTEKGKDVELRCDPISGHTALYWYRQSLGQGLEFLIYFQGNSAPDKSGLPSDRFSAERTGGSVSTLTIQRTQQEDSAVYLCASSLATLTETQYFGPGTRLLVL.

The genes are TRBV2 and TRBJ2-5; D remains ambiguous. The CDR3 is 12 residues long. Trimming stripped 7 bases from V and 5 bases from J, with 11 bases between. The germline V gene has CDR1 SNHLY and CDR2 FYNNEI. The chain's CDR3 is CASTTNFETQYF. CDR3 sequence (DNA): TGTGCCAGCACCACTAACTTTGAGACCCAGTACTTC.

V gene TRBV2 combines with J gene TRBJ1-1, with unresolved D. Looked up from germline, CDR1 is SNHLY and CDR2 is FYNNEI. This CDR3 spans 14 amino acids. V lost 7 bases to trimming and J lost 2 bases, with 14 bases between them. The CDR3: CASTLDGVNTEAFF. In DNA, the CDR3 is TGTGCCAGCACATTAGATGGGGTCAACACTGAAGCTTTCTTT.

CDR3 coding DNA: TGTGCCAGCAGTGTTACTAGCGGCCATTTAGAGACCCAGTACTTC. Translation gives CASSVTSGHLETQYF. The chain combines TRBV2 with TRBJ2-5; TRBD2 agrees at 8 bases. Looked up from germline, CDR1 is SNHLY and CDR2 is FYNNEI. This CDR3 region has 15 residues. V trimming: 4 bases; J trimming: 4 bases; junction bases outside the gene matches: 8.

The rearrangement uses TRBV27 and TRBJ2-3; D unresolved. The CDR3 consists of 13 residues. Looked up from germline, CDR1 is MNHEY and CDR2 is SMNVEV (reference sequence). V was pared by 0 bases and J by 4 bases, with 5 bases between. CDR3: CASSLSFSDTQYF. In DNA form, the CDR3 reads TGTGCCAGCAGTTTATCGTTCTCAGATACGCAGTATTTT.

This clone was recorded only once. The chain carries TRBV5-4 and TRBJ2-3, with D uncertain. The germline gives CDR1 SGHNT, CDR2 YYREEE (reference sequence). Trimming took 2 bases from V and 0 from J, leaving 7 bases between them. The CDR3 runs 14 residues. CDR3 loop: CASSLSASTDTQYF. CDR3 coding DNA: TGTGCCAGCAGCTTAAGTGCTAGCACAGATACGCAGTATTTT. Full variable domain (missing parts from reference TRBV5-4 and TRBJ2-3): ETGVTQSPTHLIKTRGQQVTLRCSSQSGHNTVSWYQQALGQGPQFIFQYYREEENGRGNFPPRFSGLQFPNYSSELNVNALELDDSALYLCASSLSASTDTQYFGPGTRLTVL.

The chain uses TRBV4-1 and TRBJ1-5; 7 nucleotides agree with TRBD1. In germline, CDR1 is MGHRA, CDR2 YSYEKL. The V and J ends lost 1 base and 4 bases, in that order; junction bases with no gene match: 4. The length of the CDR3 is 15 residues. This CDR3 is CASSQGRGGNQPQHF. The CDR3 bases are TGCGCCAGCAGCCAAGGCAGGGGGGGGAATCAGCCCCAGCATTTT.

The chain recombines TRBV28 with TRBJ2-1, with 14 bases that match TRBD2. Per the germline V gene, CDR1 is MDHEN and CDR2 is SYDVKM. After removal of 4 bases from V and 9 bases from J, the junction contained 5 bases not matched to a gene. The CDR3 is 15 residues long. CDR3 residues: CASSSPGLAGVEQFF. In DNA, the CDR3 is TGTGCCAGCAGTTCACCGGGACTAGCGGGAGTTGAGCAGTTCTTC.

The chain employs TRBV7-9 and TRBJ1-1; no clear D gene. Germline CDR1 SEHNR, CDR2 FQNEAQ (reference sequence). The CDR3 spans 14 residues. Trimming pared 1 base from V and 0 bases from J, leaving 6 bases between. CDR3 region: CASSLVFVNTEAFF. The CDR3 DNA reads TGTGCCAGCAGCTTAGTATTCGTGAACACTGAAGCTTTCTTT.

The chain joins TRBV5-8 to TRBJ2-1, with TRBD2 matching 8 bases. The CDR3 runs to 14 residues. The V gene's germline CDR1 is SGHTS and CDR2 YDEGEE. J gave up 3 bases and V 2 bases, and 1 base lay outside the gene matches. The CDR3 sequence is CASSLTSGYNEQFF. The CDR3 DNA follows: TGTGCCAGCAGCTTAACTAGCGGCTACAATGAGCAGTTCTTC. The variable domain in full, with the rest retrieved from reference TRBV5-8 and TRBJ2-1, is EAGVTQSPTHLIKTRGQQATLRCSPISGHTSVYWYQQALGLGLQFLLWYDEGEERNRGNFPPRFSGRQFPNYSSELNVNALELEDSALYLCASSLTSGYNEQFFGPGTRLTVL.

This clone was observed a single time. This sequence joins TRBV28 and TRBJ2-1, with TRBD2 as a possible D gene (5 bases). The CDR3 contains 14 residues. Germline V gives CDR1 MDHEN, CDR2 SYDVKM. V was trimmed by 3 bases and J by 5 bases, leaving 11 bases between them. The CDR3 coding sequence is TGTGCCAGCAGTTTTCTCAGCGGTAACAATGAGCAGTTCTTC. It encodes CASSFLSGNNEQFF.

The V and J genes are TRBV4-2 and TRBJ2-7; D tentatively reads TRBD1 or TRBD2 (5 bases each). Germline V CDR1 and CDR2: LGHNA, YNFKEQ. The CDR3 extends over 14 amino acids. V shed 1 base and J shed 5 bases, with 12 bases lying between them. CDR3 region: CASSQVGVSNEQYF. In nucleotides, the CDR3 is TGTGCCAGCAGCCAAGTGGGGGTCTCTAACGAGCAGTACTTC.

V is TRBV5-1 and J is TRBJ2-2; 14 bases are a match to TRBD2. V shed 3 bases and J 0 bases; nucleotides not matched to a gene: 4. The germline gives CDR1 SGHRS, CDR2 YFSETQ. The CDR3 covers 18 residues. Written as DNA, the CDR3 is TGCGCCAGCAGCTCGGGACTAGCGGGGGCCACGAACACCGGGGAGCTGTTTTTT. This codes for CASSSGLAGATNTGELFF.

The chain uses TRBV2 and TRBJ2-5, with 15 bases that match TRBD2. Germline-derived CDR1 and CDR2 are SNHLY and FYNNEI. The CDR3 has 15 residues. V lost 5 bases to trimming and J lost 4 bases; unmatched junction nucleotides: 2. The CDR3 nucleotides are TGTGCCAGCAGTCCGGGACTAGCGGGGGGAGAGACCCAGTACTTC. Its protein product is CASSPGLAGGETQYF.

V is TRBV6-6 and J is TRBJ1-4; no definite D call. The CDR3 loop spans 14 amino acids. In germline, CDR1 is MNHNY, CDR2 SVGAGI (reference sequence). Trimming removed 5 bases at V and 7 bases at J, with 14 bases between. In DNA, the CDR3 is TGTGCCAGCAGTACGGTCCCGAGGAGTGAAAAACTGTTTTTT. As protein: CASSTVPRSEKLFF.

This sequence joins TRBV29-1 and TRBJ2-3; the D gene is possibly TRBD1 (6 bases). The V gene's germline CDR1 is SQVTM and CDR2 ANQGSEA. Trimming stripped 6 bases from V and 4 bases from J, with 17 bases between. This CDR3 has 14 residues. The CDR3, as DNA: TGCAGCGTCTCCAGGGGAGTCGAACCAGATACGCAGTATTTT. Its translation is CSVSRGVEPDTQYF.

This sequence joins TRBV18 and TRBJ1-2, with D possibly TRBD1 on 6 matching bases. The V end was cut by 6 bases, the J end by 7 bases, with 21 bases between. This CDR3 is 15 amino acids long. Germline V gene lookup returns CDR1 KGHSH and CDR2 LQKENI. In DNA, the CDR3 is TGTGCCAGCTCCCCGGACAGCTCAAACGAGGGTGGCTACACCTTC. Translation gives CASSPDSSNEGGYTF.